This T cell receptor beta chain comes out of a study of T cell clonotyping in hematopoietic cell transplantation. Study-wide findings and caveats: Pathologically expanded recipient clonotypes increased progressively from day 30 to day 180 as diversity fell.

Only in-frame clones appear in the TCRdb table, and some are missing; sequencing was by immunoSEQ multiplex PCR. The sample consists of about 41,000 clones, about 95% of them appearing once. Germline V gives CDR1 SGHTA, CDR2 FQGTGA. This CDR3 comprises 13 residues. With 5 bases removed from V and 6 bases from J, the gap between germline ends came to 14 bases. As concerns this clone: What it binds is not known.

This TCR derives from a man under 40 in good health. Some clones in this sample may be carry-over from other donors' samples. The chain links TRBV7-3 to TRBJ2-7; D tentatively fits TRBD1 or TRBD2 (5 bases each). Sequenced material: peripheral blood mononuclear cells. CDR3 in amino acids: CASSVGTGAEQYF. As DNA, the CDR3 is TGTGCCAGCAGCGTAGGGACCGGGGCCGAGCAGTACTTC.